The sequence of this TCR beta chain was determined in a study of identical twins. V was trimmed by 6 bases and J by 1 base, leaving 14 bases between them. The CDR3 loop spans 14 amino acids. Germline V gene data show CDR1 as SGHRS and CDR2 as YFSETQ. This clonotype was recorded many times. The antigen is not known. TCRdb ran MiXCR on the 5' RACE reads and lists one entry per CDR3 protein. The sample lists about 570,000 distinct CDR3 sequences; over 8.5% were seen once. Study outcomes and limitations: Insertion counts were lower in abundant cord blood beta clonotypes, a trend that memory repertoires did not show. The study found excess low generation probability among twin-shared out-of-frame alpha sequences. Models underestimated how often monozygotic twins shared out-of-frame TCR alpha.

These data are also associated with another study on yellow fever vaccine responses in identical twins.

The rearrangement links TRBV5-1 to TRBJ2-7; TRBD1 is a possible D gene (6 bases). The clonotype originates from a woman aged 18 to 35 in good health. The sequencing sample was made of PBMCs. Here the CDR3 reads CASMPGHSSYEQYF. The CDR3 DNA is TGCGCCAGCATGCCGGGACACTCTTCCTACGAGCAGTACTTC.